This TCR beta chain was captured by sequencing in a study of cytomegalovirus exposure and HLA in healthy donors. V lost 2 bases, J lost 3 bases, and 7 bases stayed unmatched. The CDR3 loop spans 15 amino acids. Germline values: CDR1 SGHTA, CDR2 FQGNSA. Using immunoSEQ multiplex PCR, the repertoire was profiled, and TCRdb retains in-frame clones only, with some absent. The table shows some 170,000 clones, with approximately 89% occurring only once. This chain uses TRBV7-2 with TRBJ2-7; TRBD1 aligns across 7 bases. The sequence derives from a woman aged 18-29 years in good health and CMV-seropositive. Sequences were obtained from PBMCs. CDR3 in amino acids: CASSLLQGQLYEQYF. For the CDR3, the DNA is TGTGCCAGCAGCTTATTACAGGGGCAACTCTACGAGCAGTACTTC.